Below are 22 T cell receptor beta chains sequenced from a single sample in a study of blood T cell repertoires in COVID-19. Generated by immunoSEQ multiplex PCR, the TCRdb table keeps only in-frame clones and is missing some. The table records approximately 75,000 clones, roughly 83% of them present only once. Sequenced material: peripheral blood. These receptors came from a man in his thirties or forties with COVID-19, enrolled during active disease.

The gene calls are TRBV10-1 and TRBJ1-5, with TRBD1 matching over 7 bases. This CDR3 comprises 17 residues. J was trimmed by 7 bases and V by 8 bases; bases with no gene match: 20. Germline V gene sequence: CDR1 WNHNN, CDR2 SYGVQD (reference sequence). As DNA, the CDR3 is TGCGCCAGCCCGTCGAGAAAGAGACAGGGCTTCTGGCAGCCCCAGCATTTT. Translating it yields CASPSRKRQGFWQPQHF.

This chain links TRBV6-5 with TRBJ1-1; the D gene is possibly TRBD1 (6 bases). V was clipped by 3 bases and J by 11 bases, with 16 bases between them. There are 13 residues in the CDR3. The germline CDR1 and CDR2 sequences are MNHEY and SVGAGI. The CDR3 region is CASSYGETGRAFF. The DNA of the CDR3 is TGTGCCAGCAGTTATGGGGAGACAGGACGTGCTTTCTTT.

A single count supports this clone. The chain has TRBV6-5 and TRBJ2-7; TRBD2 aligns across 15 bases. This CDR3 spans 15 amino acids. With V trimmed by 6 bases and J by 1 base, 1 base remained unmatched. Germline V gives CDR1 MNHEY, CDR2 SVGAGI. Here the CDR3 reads CASRGLAGGSYEQYF. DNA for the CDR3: TGTGCCAGCAGAGGACTAGCGGGAGGGTCCTACGAGCAGTACTTC.

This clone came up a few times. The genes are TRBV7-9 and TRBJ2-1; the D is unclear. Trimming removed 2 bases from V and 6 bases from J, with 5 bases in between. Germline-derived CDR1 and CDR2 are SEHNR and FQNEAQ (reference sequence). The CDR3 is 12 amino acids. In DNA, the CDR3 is TGTGCCAGCAGCTTACTTCGCAATGAGCAGTTCTTC. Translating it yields CASSLLRNEQFF.

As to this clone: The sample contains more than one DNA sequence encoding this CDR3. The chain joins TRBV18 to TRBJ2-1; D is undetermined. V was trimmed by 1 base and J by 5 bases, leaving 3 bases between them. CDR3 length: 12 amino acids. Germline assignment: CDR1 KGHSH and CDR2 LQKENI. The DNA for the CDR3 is TGTGCCAGCTCACCACTCGACAATGAGCAGTTCTTC. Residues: CASSPLDNEQFF.

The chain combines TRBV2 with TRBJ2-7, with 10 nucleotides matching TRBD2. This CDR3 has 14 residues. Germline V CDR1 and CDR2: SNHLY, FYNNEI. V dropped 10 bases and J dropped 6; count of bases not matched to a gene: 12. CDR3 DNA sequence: TGTGCCAAGTCGCTAGCGGGAGCGCGTGGCGAGCAGTACTTC. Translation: CAKSLAGARGEQYF.

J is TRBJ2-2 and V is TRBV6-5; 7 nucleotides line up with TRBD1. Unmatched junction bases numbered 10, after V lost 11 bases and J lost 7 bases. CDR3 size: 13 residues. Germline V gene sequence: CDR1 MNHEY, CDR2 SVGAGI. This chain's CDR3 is CACNRGVSGELFF. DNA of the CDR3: TGTGCCTGCAACAGGGGAGTGAGCGGGGAGCTGTTTTTT.

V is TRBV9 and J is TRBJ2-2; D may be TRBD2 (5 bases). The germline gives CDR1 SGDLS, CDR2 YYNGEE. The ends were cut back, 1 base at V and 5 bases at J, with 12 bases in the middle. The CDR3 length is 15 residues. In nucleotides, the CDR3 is TGTGCCAGCAGCGTAAGCGGAGAATGGACCGGGGAGCTGTTTTTT. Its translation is CASSVSGEWTGELFF.

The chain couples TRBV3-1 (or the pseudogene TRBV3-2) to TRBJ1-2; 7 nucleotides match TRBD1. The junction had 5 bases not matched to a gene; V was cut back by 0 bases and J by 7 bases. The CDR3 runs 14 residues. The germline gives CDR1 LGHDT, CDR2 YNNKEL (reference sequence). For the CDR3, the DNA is TGTGCCAGCAGCCAAGACGGAGGGGGCGGTGGCTACACCTTC. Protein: CASSQDGGGGGYTF.

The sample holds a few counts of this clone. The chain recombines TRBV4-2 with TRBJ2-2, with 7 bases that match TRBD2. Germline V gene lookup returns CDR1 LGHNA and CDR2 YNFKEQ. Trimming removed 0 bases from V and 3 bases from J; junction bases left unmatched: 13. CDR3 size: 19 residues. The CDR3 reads CASSQEMTSSGPHTGELFF. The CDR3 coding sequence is TGTGCCAGCAGCCAAGAAATGACTAGCTCGGGACCCCACACCGGGGAGCTGTTTTTT.

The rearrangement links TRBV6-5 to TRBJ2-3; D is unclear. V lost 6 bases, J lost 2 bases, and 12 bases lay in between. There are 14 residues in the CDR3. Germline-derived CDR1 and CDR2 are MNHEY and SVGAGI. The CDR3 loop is CASREPRITDTQYF. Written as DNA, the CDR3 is TGTGCCAGCAGAGAGCCGAGGATCACAGATACGCAGTATTTT.

The CDR3 DNA sequence: TGTGCCAGCAGCGCTAGCGGGAGGGCGAATGAGCAGTACTTC. It translates to CASSASGRANEQYF. The chain joins TRBV27 to TRBJ2-7, with TRBD2 matching 12 bases. The CDR3 runs to 14 residues. The V gene end was trimmed by 6 bases and the J gene end by 7 bases; junction bases not matched to a gene: 7. Germline CDR1 is MNHEY and CDR2 is SMNVEV (reference sequence).

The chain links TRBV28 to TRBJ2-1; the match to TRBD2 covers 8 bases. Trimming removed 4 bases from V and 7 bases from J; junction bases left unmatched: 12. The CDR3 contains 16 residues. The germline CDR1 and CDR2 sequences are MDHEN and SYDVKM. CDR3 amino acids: CASSSSVGGRINEQFF. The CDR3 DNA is TGTGCCAGCAGTTCGTCTGTTGGCGGGAGGATTAATGAGCAGTTCTTC.

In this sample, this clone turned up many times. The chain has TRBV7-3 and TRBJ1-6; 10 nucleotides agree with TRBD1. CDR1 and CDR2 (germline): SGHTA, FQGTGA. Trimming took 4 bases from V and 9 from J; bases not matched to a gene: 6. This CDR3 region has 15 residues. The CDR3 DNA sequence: TGTGCCAGCAGCTGCCCCGGGACAGGGGCTTCACCCCTCCACTTT. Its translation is CASSCPGTGASPLHF.

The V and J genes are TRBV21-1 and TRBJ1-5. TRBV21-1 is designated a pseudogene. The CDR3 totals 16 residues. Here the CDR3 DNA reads TGTGCCAGCAGCAAAATCGCCCAATGGGGGGATCAGCCCCAGCATTTT. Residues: CASSKIAQWGDQPQHF.

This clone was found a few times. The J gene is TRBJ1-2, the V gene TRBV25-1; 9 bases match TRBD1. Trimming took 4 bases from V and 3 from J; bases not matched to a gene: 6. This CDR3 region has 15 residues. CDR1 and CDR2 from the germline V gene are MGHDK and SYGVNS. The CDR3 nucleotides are TGTGCCAGCAGTGTCCGACAGGGGGGGGACTATGGCTACACCTTC. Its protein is CASSVRQGGDYGYTF.

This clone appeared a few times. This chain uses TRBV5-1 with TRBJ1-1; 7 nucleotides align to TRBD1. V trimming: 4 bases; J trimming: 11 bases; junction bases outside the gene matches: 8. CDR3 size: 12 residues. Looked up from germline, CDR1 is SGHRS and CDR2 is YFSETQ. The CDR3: CASSRTQGEAFF. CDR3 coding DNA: TGCGCCAGCAGCAGGACGCAGGGGGAGGCTTTCTTT.

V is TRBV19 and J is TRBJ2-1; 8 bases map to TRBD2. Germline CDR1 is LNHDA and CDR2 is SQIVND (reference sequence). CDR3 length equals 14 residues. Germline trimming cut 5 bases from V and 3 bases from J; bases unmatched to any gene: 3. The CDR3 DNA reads TGTGCCAGTAGTTGGGGACTAGTCTACAATGAGCAGTTCTTC. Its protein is CASSWGLVYNEQFF.

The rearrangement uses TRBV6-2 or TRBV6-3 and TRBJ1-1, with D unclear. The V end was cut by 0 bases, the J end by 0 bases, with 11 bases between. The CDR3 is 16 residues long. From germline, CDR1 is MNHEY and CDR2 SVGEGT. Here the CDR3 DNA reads TGTGCCAGCAGTTACTCCAGGAATCGTATGAACACTGAAGCTTTCTTT. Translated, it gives CASSYSRNRMNTEAFF.

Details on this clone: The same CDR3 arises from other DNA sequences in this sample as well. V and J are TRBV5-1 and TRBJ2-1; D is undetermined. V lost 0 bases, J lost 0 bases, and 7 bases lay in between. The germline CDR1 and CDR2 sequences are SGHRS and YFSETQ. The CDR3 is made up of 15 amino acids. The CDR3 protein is CASSLGGSSYNEQFF. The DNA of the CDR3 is TGCGCCAGCAGCTTGGGCGGAAGCTCCTACAATGAGCAGTTCTTC.

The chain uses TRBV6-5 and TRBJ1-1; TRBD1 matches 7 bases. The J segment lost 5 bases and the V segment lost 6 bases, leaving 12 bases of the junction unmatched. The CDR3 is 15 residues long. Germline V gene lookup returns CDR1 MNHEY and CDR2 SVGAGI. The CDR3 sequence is CASRRKQGDWTEAFF. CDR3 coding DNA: TGTGCCAGCAGACGGAAGCAGGGGGATTGGACTGAAGCTTTCTTT.

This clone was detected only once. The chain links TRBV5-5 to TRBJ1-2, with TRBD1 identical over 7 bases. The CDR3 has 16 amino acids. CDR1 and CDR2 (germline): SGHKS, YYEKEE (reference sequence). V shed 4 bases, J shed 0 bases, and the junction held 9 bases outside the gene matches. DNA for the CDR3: TGTGCCAGCAGCCTCAGGGGGGACCCCACTAACTATGGCTACACCTTC. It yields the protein CASSLRGDPTNYGYTF.